This record covers a single TCR beta chain. The antigen remains unidentified. Other DNA sequences in this sample translate to the same CDR3. The trim removed 0 bases at V and 5 bases at J, leaving 0 bases unmatched. Germline V gives CDR1 GTSNPN, CDR2 SVGIG (reference sequence). The CDR3 is made up of 12 amino acids. The data derive from a study of cytomegalovirus exposure and HLA in healthy donors. General observations from the study: In a later analysis, V- and J-gene trimming of beta chains associated with a DCLRE1C missense variant, replicated independently.

PCR employed 60 Vbeta and 13 Jbeta primers. Libraries were prepared by immunoSEQ multiplex PCR; TCRdb keeps only in-frame clonotypes and omits some of them. Of approximately 130,000 clones listed, 55% to 75% are singletons. The sample taken for sequencing was PBMCs. This clonotype was sampled from a human donor in good health. The chain joins TRBV30 to TRBJ2-5; 7 nucleotides line up with TRBD2. In nucleotides, the CDR3 is TGTGCCTGGAGTGTCGGGGGGGAGACCCAGTACTTC. Its protein product is CAWSVGGETQYF. The complete variable domain, with remaining parts taken from reference TRBV30 and TRBJ2-5, reads SQTIHQWPATLVQPVGSPLSLECTVEGTSNPNLYWYRQAAGRGLQLLFYSVGIGQISSEVPQNLSASRPQDRQFILSSKKLLLSDSGFYLCAWSVGGETQYFGPGTRLLVL.